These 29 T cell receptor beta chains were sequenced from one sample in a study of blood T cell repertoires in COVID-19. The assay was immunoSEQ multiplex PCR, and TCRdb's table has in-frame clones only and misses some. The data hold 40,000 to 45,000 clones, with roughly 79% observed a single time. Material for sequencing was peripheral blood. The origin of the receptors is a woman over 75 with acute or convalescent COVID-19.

Written as DNA, the CDR3 is TGTGCCAGCAGCTTAGAAGGGACAGGGGCCCATACGCAGTATTTT. The encoded protein is CASSLEGTGAHTQYF. This chain joins TRBV7-2 and TRBJ2-3; 10 bases match TRBD1. Trimming at V came to 1 base and at J to 7 bases, leaving 5 bases not matched to a gene. This CDR3 is built from 15 residues. In germline, CDR1 is SGHTA, CDR2 FQGNSA. Full variable domain (outside the CDR3, taken from reference TRBV7-2 and TRBJ2-3): GAGVSQSPSNKVTEKGKDVELRCDPISGHTALYWYRQSLGQGLEFLIYFQGNSAPDKSGLPSDRFSAERTGGSVSTLTIQRTQQEDSAVYLCASSLEGTGAHTQYFGPGTRLTVL.

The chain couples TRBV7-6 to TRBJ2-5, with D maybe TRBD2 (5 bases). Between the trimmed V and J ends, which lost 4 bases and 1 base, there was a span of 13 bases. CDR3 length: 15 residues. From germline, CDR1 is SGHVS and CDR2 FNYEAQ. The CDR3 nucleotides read TGTGCCAGCAGCTCGGCCACGGGGTTCCAAGAGACCCAGTACTTC. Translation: CASSSATGFQETQYF.

CDR3 nucleotides: TGTGCCAGTAGCCAAGCAGCGGGAGGGTCGGAGACCCAGTACTTC. Residues: CASSQAAGGSETQYF. The chain combines TRBV19 with TRBJ2-5; 10 bases align to TRBD2. This CDR3 comprises 15 residues. Germline V gene sequence: CDR1 LNHDA, CDR2 SQIVND (reference sequence). The V gene end was trimmed by 6 bases and the J gene end by 5 bases; junction bases not matched to a gene: 9.

The CDR3: CASSSGTTNTEAFF. CDR3 coding DNA: TGTGCCAGCTCATCCGGTACTACAAACACTGAAGCTTTCTTT. The rearrangement joins TRBV18 to TRBJ1-1; D uncertain. Germline V gives CDR1 KGHSH, CDR2 LQKENI. The CDR3 consists of 14 residues. Trimming took off 5 bases at V and 2 bases at J, with 12 bases between the two ends.

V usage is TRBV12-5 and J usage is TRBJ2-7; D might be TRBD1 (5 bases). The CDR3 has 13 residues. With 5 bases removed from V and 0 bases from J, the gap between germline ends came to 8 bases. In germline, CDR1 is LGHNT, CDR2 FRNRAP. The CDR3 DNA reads TGTGCTAGTGGTACGGACACCTCCTACGAGCAGTACTTC. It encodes CASGTDTSYEQYF.

CDR3 residues: CASSSGLSSYEQYF. The DNA for the CDR3 is TGTGCCAGCAGTTCGGGACTGAGCTCCTACGAGCAGTACTTC. This chain links TRBV6-6 with TRBJ2-7; D may be TRBD2 (6 bases). Deletions cut 4 bases from V and 0 bases from J, with 10 bases between. The CDR3 consists of 14 residues. Germline CDR1 reads MNHNY; CDR2 reads SVGAGI (reference sequence).

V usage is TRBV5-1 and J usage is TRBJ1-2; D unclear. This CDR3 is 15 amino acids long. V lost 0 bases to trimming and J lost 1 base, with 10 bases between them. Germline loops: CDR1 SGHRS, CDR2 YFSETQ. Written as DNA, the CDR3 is TGCGCCAGCAGCTTGGACAGCCAATTTAACTATGGCTACACCTTC. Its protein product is CASSLDSQFNYGYTF.

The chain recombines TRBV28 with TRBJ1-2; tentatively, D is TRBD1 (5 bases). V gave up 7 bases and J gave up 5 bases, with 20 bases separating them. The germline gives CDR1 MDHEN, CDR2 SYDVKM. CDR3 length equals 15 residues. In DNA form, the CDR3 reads TGTGCCAGCAACCAACCCGGGGGTTCGGGGTATGGCTACACCTTC. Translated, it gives CASNQPGGSGYGYTF.

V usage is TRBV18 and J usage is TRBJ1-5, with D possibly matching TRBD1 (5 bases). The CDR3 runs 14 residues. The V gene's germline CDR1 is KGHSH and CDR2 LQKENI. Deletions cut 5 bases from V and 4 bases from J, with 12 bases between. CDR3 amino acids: CASSGTGQNQPQHF. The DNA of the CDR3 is TGTGCCAGCTCAGGAACAGGCCAGAATCAGCCCCAGCATTTT.

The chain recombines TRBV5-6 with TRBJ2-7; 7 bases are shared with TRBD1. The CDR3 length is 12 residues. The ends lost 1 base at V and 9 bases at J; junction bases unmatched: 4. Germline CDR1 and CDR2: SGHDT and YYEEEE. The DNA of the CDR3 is TGTGCCAGCAGCTTGAGGGACAGAGGGCAGTACTTC. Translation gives CASSLRDRGQYF.

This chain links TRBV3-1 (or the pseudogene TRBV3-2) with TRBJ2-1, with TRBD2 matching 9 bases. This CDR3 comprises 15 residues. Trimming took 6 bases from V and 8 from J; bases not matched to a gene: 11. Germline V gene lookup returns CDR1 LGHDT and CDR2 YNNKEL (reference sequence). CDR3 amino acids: CASRLGGGRGDEQFF. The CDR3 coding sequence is TGTGCCAGCAGACTGGGCGGCGGGAGGGGGGATGAGCAGTTCTTC.

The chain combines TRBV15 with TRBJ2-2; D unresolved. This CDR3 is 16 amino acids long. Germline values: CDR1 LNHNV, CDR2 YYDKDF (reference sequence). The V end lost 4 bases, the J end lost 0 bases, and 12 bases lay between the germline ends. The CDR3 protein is CATSIIVLANTGELFF. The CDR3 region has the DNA TGTGCCACCAGCATAATAGTCTTAGCGAACACCGGGGAGCTGTTTTTT. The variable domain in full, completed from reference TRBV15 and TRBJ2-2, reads DAMVIQNPRYQVTQFGKPVTLSCSQTLNHNVMYWYQQKSSQAPKLLFHYYDKDFNNEADTPDNFQSRRPNTSFCFLDIRSPGLGDTAMYLCATSIIVLANTGELFFGEGSRLTVL.

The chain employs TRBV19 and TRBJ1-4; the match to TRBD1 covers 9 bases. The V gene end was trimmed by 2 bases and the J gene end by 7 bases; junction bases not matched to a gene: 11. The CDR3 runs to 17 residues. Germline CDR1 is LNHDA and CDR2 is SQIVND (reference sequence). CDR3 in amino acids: CASSIRGVGQGFEKLFF. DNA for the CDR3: TGTGCCAGTAGTATACGAGGAGTGGGACAGGGTTTTGAAAAACTGTTTTTT.

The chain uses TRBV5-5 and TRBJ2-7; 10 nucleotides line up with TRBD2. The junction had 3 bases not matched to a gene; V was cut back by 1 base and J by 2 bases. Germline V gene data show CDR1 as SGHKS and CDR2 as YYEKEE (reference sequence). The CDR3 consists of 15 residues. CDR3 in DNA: TGTGCCAGCAGCTTGTCACTAGCGGGGACCTACGAGCAGTACTTC. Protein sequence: CASSLSLAGTYEQYF. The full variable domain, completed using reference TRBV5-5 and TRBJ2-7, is DAGVTQSPTHLIKTRGQQVTLRCSPISGHKSVSWYQQVLGQGPQFIFQYYEKEERGRGNFPDRFSARQFPNYSSELNVNALLLGDSALYLCASSLSLAGTYEQYFGPGTRLTVT.

CDR3 residues: CASGLDTGGAGNEQFF. CDR3 sequence (DNA): TGTGCTAGTGGTTTGGATACAGGGGGCGCAGGCAATGAGCAGTTCTTC. The chain joins TRBV12-5 to TRBJ2-1; 9 bases align to TRBD1. The germline CDR1 and CDR2 sequences are LGHNT and FRNRAP. This CDR3 spans 16 amino acids. With 1 base clipped from V and 6 bases from J, the junction kept 7 bases outside the gene matches.

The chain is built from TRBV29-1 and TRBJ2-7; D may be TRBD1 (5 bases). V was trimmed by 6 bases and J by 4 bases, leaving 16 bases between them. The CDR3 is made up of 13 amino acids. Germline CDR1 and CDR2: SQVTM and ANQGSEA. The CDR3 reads CSVEFGRAYEQYF. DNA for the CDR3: TGCAGCGTCGAATTCGGCAGGGCATACGAGCAGTACTTC.

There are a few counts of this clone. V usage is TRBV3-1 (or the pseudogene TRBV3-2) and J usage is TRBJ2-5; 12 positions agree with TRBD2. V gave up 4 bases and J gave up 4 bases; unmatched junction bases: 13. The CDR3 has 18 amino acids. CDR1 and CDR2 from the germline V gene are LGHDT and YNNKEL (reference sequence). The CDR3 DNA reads TGTGCCAGCAGCCCCCGGGCTAGCGGGAGGGCCATGGGAGAGACCCAGTACTTC. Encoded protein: CASSPRASGRAMGETQYF.

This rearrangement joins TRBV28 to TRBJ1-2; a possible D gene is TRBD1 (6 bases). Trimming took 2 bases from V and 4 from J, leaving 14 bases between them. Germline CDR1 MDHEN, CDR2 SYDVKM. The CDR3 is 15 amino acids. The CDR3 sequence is CASSLAGAPIYGYTF. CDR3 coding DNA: TGTGCCAGCAGTTTAGCAGGGGCTCCCATCTATGGCTACACCTTC.

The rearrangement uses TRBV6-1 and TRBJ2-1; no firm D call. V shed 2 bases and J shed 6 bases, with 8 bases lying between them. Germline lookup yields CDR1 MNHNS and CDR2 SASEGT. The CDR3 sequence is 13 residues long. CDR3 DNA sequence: TGTGCCAGCAGTGAATCGGGTCCCAATGAGCAGTTCTTC. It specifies CASSESGPNEQFF.

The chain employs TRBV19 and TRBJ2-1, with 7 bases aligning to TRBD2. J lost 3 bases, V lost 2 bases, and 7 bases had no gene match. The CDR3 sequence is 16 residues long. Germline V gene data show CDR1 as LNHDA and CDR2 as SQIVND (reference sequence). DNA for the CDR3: TGTGCCAGTAGTATATTTCCCGCTAGCGGCTACAATGAGCAGTTCTTC. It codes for CASSIFPASGYNEQFF.

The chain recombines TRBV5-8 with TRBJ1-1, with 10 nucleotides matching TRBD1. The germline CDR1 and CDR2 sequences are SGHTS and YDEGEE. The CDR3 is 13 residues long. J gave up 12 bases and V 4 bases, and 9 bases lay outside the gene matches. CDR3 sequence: CASSATRDRGTFF. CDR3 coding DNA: TGTGCCAGCAGCGCAACCCGGGACAGGGGAACTTTCTTT. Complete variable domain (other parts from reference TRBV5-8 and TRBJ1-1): EAGVTQSPTHLIKTRGQQATLRCSPISGHTSVYWYQQALGLGLQFLLWYDEGEERNRGNFPPRFSGRQFPNYSSELNVNALELEDSALYLCASSATRDRGTFFGQGTRLTVV.

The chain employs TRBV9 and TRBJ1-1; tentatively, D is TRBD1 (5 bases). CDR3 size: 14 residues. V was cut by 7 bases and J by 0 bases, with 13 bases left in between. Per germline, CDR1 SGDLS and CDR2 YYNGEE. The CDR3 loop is CASDPQTVNTEAFF. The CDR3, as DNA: TGTGCCAGCGACCCACAGACAGTGAACACTGAAGCTTTCTTT.

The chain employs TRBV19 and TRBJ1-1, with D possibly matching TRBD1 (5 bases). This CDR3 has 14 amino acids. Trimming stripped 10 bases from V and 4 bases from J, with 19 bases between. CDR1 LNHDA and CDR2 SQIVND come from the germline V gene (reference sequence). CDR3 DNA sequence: TGTGCCACCTTTGCGCGGGGCAGCGGCACTGAAGCTTTCTTT. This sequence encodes CATFARGSGTEAFF.

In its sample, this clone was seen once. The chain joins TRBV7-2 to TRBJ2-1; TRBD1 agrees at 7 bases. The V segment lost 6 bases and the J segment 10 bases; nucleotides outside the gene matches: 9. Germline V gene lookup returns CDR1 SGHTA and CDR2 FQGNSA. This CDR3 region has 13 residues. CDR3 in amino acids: CASRLGTAGEQFF. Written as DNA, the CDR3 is TGTGCCAGCAGACTCGGGACAGCAGGAGAGCAGTTCTTC.

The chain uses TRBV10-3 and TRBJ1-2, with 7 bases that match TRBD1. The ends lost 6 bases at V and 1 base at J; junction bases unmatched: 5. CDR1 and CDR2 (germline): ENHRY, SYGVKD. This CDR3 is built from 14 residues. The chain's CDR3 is CAIRETGLNYGYTF. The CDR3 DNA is TGTGCCATCAGAGAGACAGGGCTTAACTATGGCTACACCTTC.

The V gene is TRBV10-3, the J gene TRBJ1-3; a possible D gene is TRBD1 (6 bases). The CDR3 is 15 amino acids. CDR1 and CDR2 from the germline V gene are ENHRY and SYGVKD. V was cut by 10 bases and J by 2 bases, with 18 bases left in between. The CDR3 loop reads CATNGGLGTGNTIYF. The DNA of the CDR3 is TGTGCCACCAATGGGGGCCTAGGGACTGGAAACACCATATATTTT.

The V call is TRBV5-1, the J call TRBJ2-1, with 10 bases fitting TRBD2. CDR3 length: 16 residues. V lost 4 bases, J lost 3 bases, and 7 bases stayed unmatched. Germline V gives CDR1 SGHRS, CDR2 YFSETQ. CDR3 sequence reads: CASSPSSSGSYNEQFF. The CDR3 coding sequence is TGCGCCAGCAGCCCTTCCTCTAGCGGGAGCTACAATGAGCAGTTCTTC.

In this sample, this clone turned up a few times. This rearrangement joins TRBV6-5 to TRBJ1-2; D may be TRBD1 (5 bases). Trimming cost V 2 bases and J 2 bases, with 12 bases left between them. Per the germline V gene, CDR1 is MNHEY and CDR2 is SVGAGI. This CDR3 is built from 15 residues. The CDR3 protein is CASSYKGLGNYGYTF. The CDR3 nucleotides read TGTGCCAGCAGTTACAAGGGGTTGGGGAACTATGGCTACACCTTC.

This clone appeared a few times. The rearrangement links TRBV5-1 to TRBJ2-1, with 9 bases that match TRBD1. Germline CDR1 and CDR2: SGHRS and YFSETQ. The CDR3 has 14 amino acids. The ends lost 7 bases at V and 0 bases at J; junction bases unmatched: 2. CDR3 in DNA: TGCGCCAGCGGGGACAGGGCCTCCTACAATGAGCAGTTCTTC. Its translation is CASGDRASYNEQFF.